This is a list of T cell receptor beta chains from one sample in a study of T cell responses to AZD1222 COVID-19 vaccine. Sequencing used immunoSEQ multiplex PCR; TCRdb keeps in-frame clones, though not all of them. The sample holds about 110,000 clones; around nine tenths are singletons and the top ten take roughly 15%. This material consisted of peripheral blood, taken on day 0 of AZD1222 vaccination. These receptors came from an adult in good health. Both conserved end residues are part of each CDR3. Each record gives: D gene, J gene, V gene, clone size, CDR3 length, CDR3 protein, CDR3 DNA. A D gene is named only where the DNA matches it firmly. Not every row has a clone size; where given, it reads once, few, many or a size class.

- TRBJ1-1 TRBV19 once 15 CASSILGLGDTEAFF TGTGCCAGTAGTATTCTGGGGTTGGGGGACACTGAAGCTTTCTTT
- TRBJ1-1 TRBV2 - 13 CASRGIGGTEAFF TGTGCCAGCAGGGGTATCGGGGGCACTGAAGCTTTCTTT
TRBD2 TRBJ2-3 TRBV7-3 - 17 CASSPGGGLAGTDTQYF TGTGCCAGCAGCCCGGGCGGAGGCCTAGCGGGCACAGATACGCAGTATTTT
TRBD2 TRBJ2-1 TRBV7-3 - 12 CASSPIAGKQFF TGTGCCAGCAGCCCCATAGCGGGGAAGCAGTTCTTC
TRBD1 TRBJ1-6 TRBV2 - 21 CASSPLLLLTGVRSRNSPLHF TGTGCCAGCAGCCCCCTACTACTTTTGACAGGGGTCCGCTCAAGAAATTCACCCCTCCACTTT
- TRBJ2-7 TRBV28 - 16 CASSLYAQGFTYEQYF TGTGCCAGCAGTTTATACGCGCAGGGGTTCACCTACGAGCAGTACTTC
- TRBJ2-3 TRBV7-7 - 14 CASSLVPSADTQYF TGTGCCAGCAGCTTAGTCCCTTCCGCCGATACGCAGTATTTT
- TRBJ1-5 TRBV24-1 - 15 CATSDRGAPPQPQHF TGTGCCACCAGTGACCGGGGGGCACCACCACAGCCCCAGCATTTT
TRBD1 TRBJ2-3 TRBV24-1 - 16 CATSGTGGWGTDTQYF TGTGCCACCAGTGGAACAGGGGGGTGGGGCACAGATACGCAGTATTTT
- TRBJ1-5 TRBV7-2 - 13 CASSGQGVQPQHF TGTGCCAGCAGCGGCCAAGGGGTTCAGCCCCAGCATTTT
- TRBJ2-1 TRBV21-1 - 15 CASSNRRGTGNEQFF TGTGCCAGCAGCAACCGAAGGGGGACAGGGAATGAGCAGTTCTTC
- TRBJ1-1 TRBV6-5 - 10 CASGNTEAFF TGTGCCAGCGGGAACACTGAAGCTTTCTTT
- TRBJ1-2 TRBV19 - 14 CASSIDSLNYGYTF TGTGCCAGTAGTATTGATTCCCTAAACTATGGCTACACCTTC
- TRBJ1-2 TRBV25-1 - 15 CASSDPGYPSGGYTF TGTGCCAGCAGTGATCCAGGGTACCCCTCGGGTGGCTACACCTTC
- TRBJ2-5 TRBV5-1 - 14 CASSPKAGQETQYF TGCGCCAGCAGCCCCAAAGCGGGCCAAGAGACCCAGTACTTC
- TRBJ2-1 TRBV3-1/TRBV3-2 - 14 CASSQDAPDNEQFF TGTGCCAGCAGCCAAGACGCCCCCGACAATGAGCAGTTCTTC
TRBD2 TRBJ2-1 TRBV19 few 19 CASGTQGGTSGRRYNEQFF TGTGCCAGCGGGACACAAGGGGGGACTAGCGGGAGGCGGTACAATGAGCAGTTCTTC
- TRBJ1-5 TRBV21-1 - 15 CASSIPNREGQPQHF TGTGCCAGCAGCATTCCAAACAGGGAAGGTCAGCCCCAGCATTTT
TRBD1 TRBJ1-2 TRBV29-1 - 13 CSVTGGVGYGYTF TGCAGCGTTACAGGGGGAGTTGGCTATGGCTACACCTTC
TRBD1 TRBJ1-5 TRBV30 - 14 CACGPGQINQPQHF TGTGCCTGCGGACCGGGACAGATTAATCAGCCCCAGCATTTT
TRBD1 TRBJ2-3 TRBV24-1 - 14 CATGDRGLTDTQYF TGTGCCACCGGAGACAGGGGGCTCACAGATACGCAGTATTTT
TRBD1 TRBJ2-1 TRBV9 - 16 CASSVSGQGPHNEQFF TGTGCCAGCAGCGTCTCGGGACAGGGGCCCCACAATGAGCAGTTCTTC
TRBD1 TRBJ1-6 TRBV5-1 - 14 CASSRTGDNSPLHF TGCGCCAGCAGCCGGACAGGGGATAATTCACCCCTCCACTTT
- TRBJ1-1 TRBV7-2 - 15 CASSLGPGGRTEAFF TGTGCCAGCAGCTTAGGCCCTGGGGGTAGGACTGAAGCTTTCTTT
- TRBJ1-2 TRBV3-1/TRBV3-2 - 16 CASSQAPVGSNYGYTF TGTGCCAGCAGCCAAGCCCCCGTAGGGAGTAACTATGGCTACACCTTC
- TRBJ1-2 TRBV24-1 - 13 CATSLTGIYGYTF TGTGCCACCAGTCTTACAGGGATCTATGGCTACACCTTC
- TRBJ2-7 TRBV28 - 14 CASSQGTLPYEQYF TGTGCCAGCAGCCAAGGGACGTTGCCCTACGAGCAGTACTTC
- TRBJ2-1 TRBV6-2/TRBV6-3 few 11 CASSYIDEQFF TGTGCCAGCAGTTACATCGATGAGCAGTTCTTC
- TRBJ2-6 TRBV10-3 - 13 CAINHSGANVLTF TGTGCCATCAATCACTCTGGGGCCAACGTCCTGACTTTC
- TRBJ1-5 TRBV15 - 16 CATSRSRAGSNQPQHF TGTGCCACCAGCCGGAGCAGGGCGGGGAGCAATCAGCCCCAGCATTTT
- TRBJ1-6 TRBV7-2 - 20 CASSLAPLDISASYNSPLHF TGTGCCAGCAGCTTAGCCCCTCTTGACATCTCAGCATCCTATAATTCACCCCTCCACTTT
TRBD2 TRBJ2-7 TRBV27 - 14 CASSPGRVFYEQYF TGTGCCAGCAGCCCGGGGAGGGTGTTCTACGAGCAGTACTTC
- TRBJ1-5 TRBV6-5 - 11 CASGTGQPQHF TGTGCCAGCGGGACCGGGCAGCCCCAGCATTTT
- TRBJ1-1 TRBV19 - 13 CASRKRGNTEAFF TGTGCCAGTAGGAAAAGAGGGAACACTGAAGCTTTCTTT
- TRBJ1-2 TRBV6-1 - 15 CASSEATAGRIGYTF TGTGCCAGCAGTGAAGCCACTGCGGGGAGGATCGGCTACACCTTC
- TRBJ1-4 TRBV7-9 - 17 CASSLEWAYGTNEKLFF TGTGCCAGCAGCTTAGAATGGGCGTACGGTACCAATGAAAAACTGTTTTTT
TRBD1 TRBJ2-2 TRBV18 once 17 CASSLSSRDSLTGELFF TGTGCCAGCTCACTATCGTCCCGGGACAGTCTCACCGGGGAGCTGTTTTTT
- TRBJ1-1 TRBV29-1 once 10 CSVGDSEAFF TGCAGCGTTGGCGACTCTGAAGCTTTCTTT
- TRBJ1-4 TRBV4-1 - 15 CASSQTDRGTEKLFF TGCGCCAGCAGCCAGACAGACCGGGGGACCGAAAAACTGTTTTTT
TRBD2 TRBJ2-3 TRBV5-1 - 14 CASSPGGGPDTQYF TGCGCCAGCAGCCCCGGGGGGGGCCCAGATACGCAGTATTTT
- TRBJ1-4 TRBV25-1 - 13 CASRTGVGEKLFF TGTGCCAGCAGGACGGGGGTGGGTGAAAAACTGTTTTTT